The 8 T cell receptor beta chains below come from one sample, sequenced in a study of T cell responses to AZD1222 COVID-19 vaccine. TCRdb's copy holds only in-frame clones and misses some; the assay was immunoSEQ multiplex PCR. The table records 140,000 to 150,000 clones, about 92% of them present only once. The sequences come from peripheral blood, collected after recovery from COVID-19. Receptors originate from an adult who had recovered from COVID-19.

CDR3 nucleotides: TGTGCCAGCAGCTTAGCGCAGGGGGGCACTGAAGCTTTCTTT. It yields the protein CASSLAQGGTEAFF. This rearrangement joins TRBV7-8 to TRBJ1-1; 7 bases align to TRBD1. CDR3 size: 14 residues. CDR1 SGHVS and CDR2 FQNEAQ come from the germline V gene. The V segment lost 0 bases and the J segment 4 bases; nucleotides outside the gene matches: 2.

This chain links TRBV5-1 with TRBJ2-5; 10 bases are shared with TRBD2. The germline V gene has CDR1 SGHRS and CDR2 YFSETQ. This CDR3 comprises 19 residues. The J segment lost 7 bases and the V segment lost 4 bases, leaving 22 bases of the junction unmatched. The CDR3 sequence: CASSPGVASGSWTWGTQYF. Written as DNA, the CDR3 is TGCGCCAGCAGCCCTGGGGTTGCTAGCGGGAGTTGGACCTGGGGGACCCAGTACTTC.

The rearrangement joins TRBV6-5 to TRBJ2-7; no clear D gene. CDR1 is MNHEY and CDR2 is SVGAGI in the germline V gene. The germline V and J ends were trimmed by 10 bases and 3 bases, with 10 bases remaining between them. The CDR3 has 11 amino acids. CDR3 protein: CATSGGYEQYF. CDR3 DNA sequence: TGTGCCACCTCTGGCGGCTACGAGCAGTACTTC.

About this clone itself: Different DNA sequences within this sample yield the same CDR3. The V and J genes are TRBV5-1 and TRBJ2-2; D tentatively reads TRBD1 or TRBD2 (5 bases each). In germline, CDR1 is SGHRS, CDR2 YFSETQ. Trimming removed 3 bases at V and 1 base at J, with 10 bases between. The CDR3 runs 15 residues. In DNA form, the CDR3 reads TGCGCCAGCAGCTCAAGGGACGGGAACACCGGGGAGCTGTTTTTT. It encodes CASSSRDGNTGELFF.

A single count supports this clone. The chain uses TRBV3-1 (or the pseudogene TRBV3-2) and TRBJ2-2, with TRBD2 identical over 8 bases. Trimming at V came to 4 bases and at J to 0 bases, leaving 4 bases not matched to a gene. Germline assignment: CDR1 LGHDT and CDR2 YNNKEL (reference sequence). There are 16 residues in the CDR3. The DNA of the CDR3 is TGTGCCAGCAGCCGGACTAGCATAACGAACACCGGGGAGCTGTTTTTT. Translated: CASSRTSITNTGELFF.

The rearrangement uses TRBV7-2 and TRBJ1-6; D gene unclear. Trimming shortened V by 2 bases and J by 6 bases, and 8 bases separated the two germline ends. Germline loops: CDR1 SGHTA, CDR2 FQGNSA. CDR3 length equals 14 residues. CDR3 bases: TGTGCCAGCAGCTTAAACCCAATTAATTCACCCCTCCACTTT. Protein product: CASSLNPINSPLHF.

This sequence joins TRBV24-1 and TRBJ2-2; 7 nucleotides line up with TRBD2. Germline CDR1 is KGHDR and CDR2 is SFDVKD. V lost 0 bases, J lost 10 bases, and 7 bases stayed unmatched. The CDR3 has 15 amino acids. The CDR3 protein is CATSDLGTTKEELFF. DNA for the CDR3: TGTGCCACCAGTGATTTGGGGACTACGAAGGAGGAGCTGTTTTTT.

The genes are TRBV5-1 and TRBJ2-5, with 7 bases aligning to TRBD1. The V gene's germline CDR1 is SGHRS and CDR2 YFSETQ. This CDR3 has 15 amino acids. V was clipped by 3 bases and J by 1 base; unmatched bases: 6. For the CDR3, the DNA is TGCGCCAGCAGCTCCGGGACAGTGTCCCAAGAGACCCAGTACTTC. Translating it yields CASSSGTVSQETQYF.